A few counts support the clone carrying this TCR beta chain. Its antigen is unidentified. This entry belongs to a study of shared clonotypes between healthy human individuals. Overall study findings and caveats: Sampling used blood alone; tissue repertoires probably differ.

In unsorted samples, genomic DNA was obtained using approximately 100 million PBMCs. Per germline, CDR1 GTSNPN and CDR2 SVGIG (reference sequence). The J segment lost 4 bases and the V segment lost 5 bases, leaving 27 bases of the junction unmatched. The CDR3 extends over 21 amino acids. Ten immunoSEQ deep assay plates held the unsorted PBMC DNA. Using immunoSEQ multiplex PCR, the repertoire was profiled, and TCRdb retains in-frame clones only, with some absent. The profile shows some 480,000 clones, 79% of them singletons. V is TRBV30 and J is TRBJ1-5; 9 nucleotides align to TRBD1. The receptor's source is a middle-aged woman in good health. Some clones in this sample may be carry-over from other donors' samples. Sequenced: PBMCs. The CDR3 DNA reads TGTGCCTGGGGGACAGGGTACGTCTCGTGGCCGGCAGAAACGCTTAATCAGCCCCAGCATTTT. Its protein product is CAWGTGYVSWPAETLNQPQHF. Full variable domain (missing parts from reference TRBV30 and TRBJ1-5): SQTIHQWPATLVQPVGSPLSLECTVEGTSNPNLYWYRQAAGRGLQLLFYSVGIGQISSEVPQNLSASRPQDRQFILSSKKLLLSDSGFYLCAWGTGYVSWPAETLNQPQHFGDGTRLSIL.